Detailed here is one TCR beta chain. What it binds is not known. This sample is part of a study of blood T cells in healthy people across ages. At the level of the study: Template-switching capture recovered about one barcoded beta molecule per two T cells.

Primed by a sample-barcoded 5' primer and a J-beta primer mix, a second PCR proceeded for roughly 6 to 12 cycles. The template-switch adaptor was a 5' adaptor with 12 random nucleotides. It tagged each cDNA molecule. A single record per CDR3 protein comes from TCRdb applying MiXCR to the 5' RACE reads. The table lists around 1,800,000 distinct CDR3 sequences, approximately 40% of them singletons. V lost 4 bases, J lost 4 bases, and 15 bases stayed unmatched. This CDR3 contains 16 residues. Germline assignment: CDR1 SQVTM and CDR2 ANQGSEA. Study observations and caveats: The fall in TCR beta diversity per million T cells was roughly linear with age.

Individuals who donated were healthy Caucasians from Russia aged roughly 6 to 95. The source material was blood. The rearrangement uses TRBV29-1 and TRBJ1-2; 7 nucleotides align to TRBD1. The sequence was obtained from a human donor in good health. CDR3 coding DNA: TGCAGCGTTGTAGTACAGGGGAAGGGTCATGGCTATGGCTACACCTTC. Its translation: CSVVVQGKGHGYGYTF. The entire variable domain, with the rest obtained from reference TRBV29-1 and TRBJ1-2, is as follows: SAVISQKPSRDICQRGTSLTIQCQVDSQVTMMFWYRQQPGQSLTLIATANQGSEATYESGFVIDKFPISRPNLTFSTLTVSNMSPEDSSIYLCSVVVQGKGHGYGYTFGSGTRLTVV.